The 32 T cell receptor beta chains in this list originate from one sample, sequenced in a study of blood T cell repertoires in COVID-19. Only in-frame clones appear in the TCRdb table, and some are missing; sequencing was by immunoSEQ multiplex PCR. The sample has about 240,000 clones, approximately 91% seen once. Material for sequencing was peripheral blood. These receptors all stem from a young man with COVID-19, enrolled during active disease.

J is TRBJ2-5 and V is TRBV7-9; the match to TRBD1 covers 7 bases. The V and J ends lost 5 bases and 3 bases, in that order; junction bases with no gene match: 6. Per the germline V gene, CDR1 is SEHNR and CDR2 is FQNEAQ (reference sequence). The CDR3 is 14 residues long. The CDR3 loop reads CASSPTGLEETQYF. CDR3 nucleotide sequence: TGTGCCAGCAGCCCGACAGGGTTAGAAGAGACCCAGTACTTC.

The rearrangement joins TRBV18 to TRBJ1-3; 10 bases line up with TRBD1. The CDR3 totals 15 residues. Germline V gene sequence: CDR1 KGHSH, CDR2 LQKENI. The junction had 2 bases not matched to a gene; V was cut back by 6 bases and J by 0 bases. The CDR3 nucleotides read TGTGCCAGCTCCCGACAGGGGGCCTCTGGAAACACCATATATTTT. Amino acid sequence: CASSRQGASGNTIYF.

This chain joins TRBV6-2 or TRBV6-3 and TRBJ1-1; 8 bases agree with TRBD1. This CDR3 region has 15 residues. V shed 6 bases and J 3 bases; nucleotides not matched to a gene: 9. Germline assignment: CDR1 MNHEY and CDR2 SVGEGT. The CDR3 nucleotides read TGTGCCAGCAGCGCGGACAGGGAATATTACACTGAAGCTTTCTTT. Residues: CASSADREYYTEAFF.

CDR3 residues: CASSDRDRGDEQYF. The CDR3 DNA reads as TGCGCCAGCAGCGACCGGGACAGGGGTGACGAGCAGTACTTC. This chain links TRBV4-1 with TRBJ2-7, with 10 bases identical to TRBD1. The germline V gene has CDR1 MGHRA and CDR2 YSYEKL. The V and J ends lost 5 bases and 5 bases, in that order; junction bases with no gene match: 6. The CDR3 is 14 amino acids.

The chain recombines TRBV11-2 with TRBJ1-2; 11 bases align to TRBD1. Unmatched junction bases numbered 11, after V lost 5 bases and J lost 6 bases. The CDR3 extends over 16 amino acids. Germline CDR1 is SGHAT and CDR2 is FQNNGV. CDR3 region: CASSTWDRGSPNGYTF. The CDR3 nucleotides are TGTGCCAGCAGCACCTGGGACAGGGGGAGTCCAAATGGCTACACCTTC.

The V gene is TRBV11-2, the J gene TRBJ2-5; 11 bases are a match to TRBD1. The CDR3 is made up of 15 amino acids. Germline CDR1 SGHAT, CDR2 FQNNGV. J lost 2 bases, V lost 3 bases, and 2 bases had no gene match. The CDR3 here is CASSLGQGGQETQYF. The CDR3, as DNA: TGTGCCAGCAGCTTGGGACAGGGGGGGCAAGAGACCCAGTACTTC. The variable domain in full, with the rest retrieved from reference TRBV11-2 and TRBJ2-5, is EAGVAQSPRYKIIEKRQSVAFWCNPISGHATLYWYQQILGQGPKLLIQFQNNGVVDDSQLPKDRFSAERLKGVDSTLKIQPAKLEDSAVYLCASSLGQGGQETQYFGPGTRLLVL.

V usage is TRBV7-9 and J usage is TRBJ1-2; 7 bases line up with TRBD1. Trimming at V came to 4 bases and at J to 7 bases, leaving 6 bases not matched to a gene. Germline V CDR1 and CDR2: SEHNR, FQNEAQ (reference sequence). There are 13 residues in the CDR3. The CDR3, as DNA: TGTGCCAGCAGCTCCGAGACAGGGTCTGGCTACACCTTC. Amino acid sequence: CASSSETGSGYTF.

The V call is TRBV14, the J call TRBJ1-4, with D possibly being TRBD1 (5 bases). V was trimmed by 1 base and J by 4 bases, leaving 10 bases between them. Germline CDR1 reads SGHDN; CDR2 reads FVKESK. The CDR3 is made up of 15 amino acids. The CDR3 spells CASSQGGSHNEKLFF. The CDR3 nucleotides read TGTGCCAGCAGCCAAGGGGGCAGCCATAATGAAAAACTGTTTTTT.

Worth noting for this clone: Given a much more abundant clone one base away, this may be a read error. The CDR3 sequence is CASSLVGDGNTIYF. As DNA, the CDR3 is TGTGCCAGCAGCTTAGTAGGGGATGGAAACACCATATATTTT. The rearrangement links TRBV7-2 to TRBJ1-3, with a tentative D call TRBD1 (5 bases). This CDR3 is built from 14 residues. Germline V gives CDR1 SGHTA, CDR2 FQGNSA. The ends were cut back, 1 base at V and 3 bases at J, with 7 bases in the middle.

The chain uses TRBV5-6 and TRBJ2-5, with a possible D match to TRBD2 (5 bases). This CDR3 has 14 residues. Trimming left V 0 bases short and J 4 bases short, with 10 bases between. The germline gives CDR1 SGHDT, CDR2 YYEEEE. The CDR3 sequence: CASSLGRRGETQYF. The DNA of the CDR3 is TGTGCCAGCAGCTTGGGGAGGCGTGGAGAGACCCAGTACTTC.

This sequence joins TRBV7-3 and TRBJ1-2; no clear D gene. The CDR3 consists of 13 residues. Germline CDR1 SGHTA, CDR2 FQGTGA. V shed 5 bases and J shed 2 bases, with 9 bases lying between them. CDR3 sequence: CASSPPGNYGYTF. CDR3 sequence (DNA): TGTGCCAGCAGCCCCCCCGGGAACTATGGCTACACCTTC.

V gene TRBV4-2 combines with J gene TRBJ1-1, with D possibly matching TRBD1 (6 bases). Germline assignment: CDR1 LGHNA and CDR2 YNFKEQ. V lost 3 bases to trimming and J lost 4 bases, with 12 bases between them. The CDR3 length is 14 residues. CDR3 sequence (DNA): TGTGCCAGCAGCCAGGAGTGGGGGCGCACTGAAGCTTTCTTT. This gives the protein CASSQEWGRTEAFF.

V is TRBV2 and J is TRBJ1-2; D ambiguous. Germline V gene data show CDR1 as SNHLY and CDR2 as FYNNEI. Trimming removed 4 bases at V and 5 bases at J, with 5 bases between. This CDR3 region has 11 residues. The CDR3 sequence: CASSGDYGYTF. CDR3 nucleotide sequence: TGTGCCAGCAGTGGCGATTATGGCTACACCTTC.

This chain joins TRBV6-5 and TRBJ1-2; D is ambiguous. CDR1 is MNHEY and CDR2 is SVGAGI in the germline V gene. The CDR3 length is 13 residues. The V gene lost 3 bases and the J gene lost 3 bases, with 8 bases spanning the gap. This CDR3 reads CASSYDGYYGYTF. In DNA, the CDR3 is TGTGCCAGCAGTTATGACGGGTACTATGGCTACACCTTC.

The CDR3 sequence is CASSGQATEAFF. The CDR3, as DNA: TGTGCCAGCAGTGGACAGGCCACTGAAGCTTTCTTT. The V call is TRBV25-1, the J call TRBJ1-1; weak D call: TRBD1 (6 bases). The CDR3 covers 12 residues. V lost 4 bases and J lost 4, with 7 bases in between. CDR1 is MGHDK, CDR2 SYGVNS, per germline.

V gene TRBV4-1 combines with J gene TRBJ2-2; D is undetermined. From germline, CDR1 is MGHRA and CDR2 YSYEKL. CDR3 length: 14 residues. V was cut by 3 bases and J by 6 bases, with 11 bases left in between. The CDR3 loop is CASSHPARSGELFF. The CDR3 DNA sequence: TGCGCCAGCAGCCACCCCGCGAGGTCCGGGGAGCTGTTTTTT.

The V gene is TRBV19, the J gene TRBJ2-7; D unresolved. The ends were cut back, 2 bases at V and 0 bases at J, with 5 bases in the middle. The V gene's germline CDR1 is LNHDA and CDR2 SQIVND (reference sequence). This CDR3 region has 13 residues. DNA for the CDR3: TGTGCCAGTAGTATATCCGGCTCCTACGAGCAGTACTTC. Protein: CASSISGSYEQYF.

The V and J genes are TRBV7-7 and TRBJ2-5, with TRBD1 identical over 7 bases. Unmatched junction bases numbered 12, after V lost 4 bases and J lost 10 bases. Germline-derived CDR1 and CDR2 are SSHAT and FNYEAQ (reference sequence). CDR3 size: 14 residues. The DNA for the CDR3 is TGTGCCAGCAGCTCAGCCCTACGGGACAGTCACCAGTACTTC. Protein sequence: CASSSALRDSHQYF.

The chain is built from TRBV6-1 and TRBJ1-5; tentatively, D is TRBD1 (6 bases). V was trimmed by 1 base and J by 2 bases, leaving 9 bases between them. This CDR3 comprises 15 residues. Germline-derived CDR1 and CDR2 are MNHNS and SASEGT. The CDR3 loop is CASSEEAGGNQPQHF. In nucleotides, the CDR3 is TGTGCCAGCAGTGAAGAGGCAGGGGGCAATCAGCCCCAGCATTTT.

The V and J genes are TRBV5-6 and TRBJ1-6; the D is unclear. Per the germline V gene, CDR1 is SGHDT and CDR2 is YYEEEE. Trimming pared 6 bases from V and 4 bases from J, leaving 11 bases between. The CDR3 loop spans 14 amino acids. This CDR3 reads CASTPPGYNSPLHF. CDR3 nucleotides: TGTGCCAGCACCCCCCCAGGTTATAATTCACCCCTCCACTTT.

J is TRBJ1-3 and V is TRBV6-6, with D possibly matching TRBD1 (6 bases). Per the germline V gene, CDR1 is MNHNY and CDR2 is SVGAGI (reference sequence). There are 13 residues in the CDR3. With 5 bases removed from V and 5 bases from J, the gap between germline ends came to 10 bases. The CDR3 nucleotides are TGTGCCAGCAGTGGACAGCGCAGAAACACCATATATTTT. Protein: CASSGQRRNTIYF.

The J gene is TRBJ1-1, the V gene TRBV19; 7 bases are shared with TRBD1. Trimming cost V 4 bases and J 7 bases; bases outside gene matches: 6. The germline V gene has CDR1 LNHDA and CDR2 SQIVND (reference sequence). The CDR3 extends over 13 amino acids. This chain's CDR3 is CASSTGQTFEAFF. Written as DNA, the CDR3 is TGTGCCAGTAGTACGGGACAGACTTTTGAAGCTTTCTTT.

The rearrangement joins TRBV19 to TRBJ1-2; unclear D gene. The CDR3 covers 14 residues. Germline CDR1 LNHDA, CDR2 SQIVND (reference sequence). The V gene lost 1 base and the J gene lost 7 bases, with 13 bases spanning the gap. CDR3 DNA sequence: TGTGCCAGTAGTATAGTCGCCCTGTACGGTGGCTACACCTTC. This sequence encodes CASSIVALYGGYTF.

The CDR3 sequence is CASRPAGQGTDTQYF. DNA of the CDR3: TGCGCCAGCCGACCCGCCGGACAGGGAACAGATACGCAGTATTTT. The chain carries TRBV5-1 and TRBJ2-3, with 8 bases aligning to TRBD1. J gave up 3 bases and V 7 bases, and 10 bases lay outside the gene matches. The CDR3 extends over 15 amino acids. The V gene's germline CDR1 is SGHRS and CDR2 YFSETQ.

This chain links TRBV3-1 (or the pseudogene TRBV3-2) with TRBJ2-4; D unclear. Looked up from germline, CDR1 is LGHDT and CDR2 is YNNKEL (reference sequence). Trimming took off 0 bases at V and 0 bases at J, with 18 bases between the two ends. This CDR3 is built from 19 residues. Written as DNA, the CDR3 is TGTGCCAGCAGCCAAGACACTCCTATCGCAACGTCAGCCAAAAACATTCAGTACTTC. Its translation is CASSQDTPIATSAKNIQYF.

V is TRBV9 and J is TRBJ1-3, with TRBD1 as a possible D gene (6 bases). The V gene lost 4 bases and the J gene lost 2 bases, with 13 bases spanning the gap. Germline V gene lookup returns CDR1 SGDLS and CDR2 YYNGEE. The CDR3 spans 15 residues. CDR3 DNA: TGTGCCAGCAGCCTTGGGACATTACCTGGAAACACCATATATTTT. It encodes CASSLGTLPGNTIYF.

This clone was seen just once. The DNA for the CDR3 is TGCGCCAGCAGCTTGGGGCAGGACACTAACTATGGCTACACCTTC. Amino acids: CASSLGQDTNYGYTF. The chain combines TRBV5-1 with TRBJ1-2; D may be TRBD1 (5 bases). The CDR3 runs 15 residues. In germline, CDR1 is SGHRS, CDR2 YFSETQ. V lost 0 bases, J lost 0 bases, and 9 bases lay in between.

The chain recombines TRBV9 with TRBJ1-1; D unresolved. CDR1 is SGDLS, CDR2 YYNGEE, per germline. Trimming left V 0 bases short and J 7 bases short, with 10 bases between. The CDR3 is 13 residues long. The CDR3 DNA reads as TGTGCCAGCAGCGTAGGGTTGGGAGGTGAAGCTTTCTTT. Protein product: CASSVGLGGEAFF.

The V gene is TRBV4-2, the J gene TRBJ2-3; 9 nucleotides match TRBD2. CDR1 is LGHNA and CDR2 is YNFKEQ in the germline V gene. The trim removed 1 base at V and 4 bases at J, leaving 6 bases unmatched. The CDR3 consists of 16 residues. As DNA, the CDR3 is TGTGCCAGCAGCCAAGGGCGCGGGGGGGCGGCAGATACGCAGTATTTT. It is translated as CASSQGRGGAADTQYF.

The CDR3 spells CAWSATGEGGYTF. The CDR3 DNA reads TGTGCCTGGAGTGCGACAGGGGAGGGAGGCTACACCTTC. The rearrangement uses TRBV30 and TRBJ1-2, with 8 bases fitting TRBD1. This CDR3 is built from 13 residues. Per germline, CDR1 GTSNPN and CDR2 SVGIG (reference sequence). V trimming: 1 base; J trimming: 8 bases; junction bases outside the gene matches: 6.

The CDR3 DNA follows: TGTGCCAGCAGGGTTAACGAGGGGGTGGATTACTTC. Encoded protein: CASRVNEGVDYF. The chain recombines TRBV12-3 or TRBV12-4 with TRBJ2-7; the D gene is possibly TRBD1 (6 bases). The CDR3 loop spans 12 amino acids. The germline V and J ends were trimmed by 6 bases and 13 bases, with 19 bases remaining between them.

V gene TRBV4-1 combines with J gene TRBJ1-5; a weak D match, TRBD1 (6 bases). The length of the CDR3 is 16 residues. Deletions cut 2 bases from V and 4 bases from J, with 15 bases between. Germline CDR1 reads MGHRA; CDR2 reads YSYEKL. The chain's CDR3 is CASSQLQGRPNQPQHF. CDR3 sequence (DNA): TGCGCCAGCAGCCAACTTCAGGGGCGACCAAATCAGCCCCAGCATTTT.